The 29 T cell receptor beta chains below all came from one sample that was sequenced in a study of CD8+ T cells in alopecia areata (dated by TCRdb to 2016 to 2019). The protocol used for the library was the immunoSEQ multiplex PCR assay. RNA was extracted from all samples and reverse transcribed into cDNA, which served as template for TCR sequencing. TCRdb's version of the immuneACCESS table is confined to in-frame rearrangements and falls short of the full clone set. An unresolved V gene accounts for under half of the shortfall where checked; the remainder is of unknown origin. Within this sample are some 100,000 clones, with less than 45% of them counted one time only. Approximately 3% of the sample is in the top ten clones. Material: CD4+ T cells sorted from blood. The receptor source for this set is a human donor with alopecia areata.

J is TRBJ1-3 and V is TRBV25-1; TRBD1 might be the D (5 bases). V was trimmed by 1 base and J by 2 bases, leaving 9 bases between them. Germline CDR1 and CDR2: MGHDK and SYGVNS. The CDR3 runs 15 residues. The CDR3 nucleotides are TGTGCCAGCAGTGAATCCGGGGGGACTGGAAACACCATATATTTT. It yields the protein CASSESGGTGNTIYF.

CDR3 bases: TGTGCCAGCAGCCGAGGCCGCCCCAGGACTGAAGCTTTCTTT. Its protein product is CASSRGRPRTEAFF. This chain joins TRBV13 and TRBJ1-1; D is undetermined. Germline V gene data show CDR1 as PRHDT and CDR2 as FYEKMQ (reference sequence). V was cut by 5 bases and J by 5 bases, with 15 bases left in between. This CDR3 is built from 14 residues.

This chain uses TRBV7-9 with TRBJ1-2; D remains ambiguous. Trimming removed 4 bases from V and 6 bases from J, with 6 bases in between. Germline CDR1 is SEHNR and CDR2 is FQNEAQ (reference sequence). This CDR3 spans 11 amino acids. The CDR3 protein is CASSSGDGYTF. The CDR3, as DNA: TGTGCCAGCAGCTCCGGGGATGGCTACACCTTC.

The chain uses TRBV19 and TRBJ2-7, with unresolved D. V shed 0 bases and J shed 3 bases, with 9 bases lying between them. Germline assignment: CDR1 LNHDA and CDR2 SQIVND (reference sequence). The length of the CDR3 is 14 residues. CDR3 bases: TGTGCCAGTAGTATAGAACAAGGATTCTACGAGCAGTACTTC. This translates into CASSIEQGFYEQYF.

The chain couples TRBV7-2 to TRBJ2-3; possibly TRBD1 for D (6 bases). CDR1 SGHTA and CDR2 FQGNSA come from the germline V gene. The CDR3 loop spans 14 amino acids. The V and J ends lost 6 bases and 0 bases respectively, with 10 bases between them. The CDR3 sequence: CASSLRGSTDTQYF. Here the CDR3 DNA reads TGTGCCAGCAGTCTCAGGGGTAGCACAGATACGCAGTATTTT.

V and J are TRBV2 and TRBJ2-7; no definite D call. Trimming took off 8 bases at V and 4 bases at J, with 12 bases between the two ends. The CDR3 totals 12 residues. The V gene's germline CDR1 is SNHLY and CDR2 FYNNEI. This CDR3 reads CASSPDQYEQYF. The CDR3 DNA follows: TGTGCCAGCTCCCCTGACCAGTACGAGCAGTACTTC.

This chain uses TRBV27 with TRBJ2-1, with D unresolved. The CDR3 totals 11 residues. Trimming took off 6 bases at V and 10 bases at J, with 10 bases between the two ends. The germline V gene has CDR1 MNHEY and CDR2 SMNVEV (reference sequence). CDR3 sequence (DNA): TGTGCCAGCAGCTCCTTCGGCGAGCAGTTCTTC. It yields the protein CASSSFGEQFF.

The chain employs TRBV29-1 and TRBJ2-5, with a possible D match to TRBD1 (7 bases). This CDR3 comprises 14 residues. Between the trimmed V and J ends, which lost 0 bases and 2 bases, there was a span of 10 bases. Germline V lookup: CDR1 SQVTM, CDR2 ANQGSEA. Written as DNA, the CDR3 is TGCAGCGTTGAAGACAGGGGGAGGCAAGAGACCCAGTACTTC. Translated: CSVEDRGRQETQYF.

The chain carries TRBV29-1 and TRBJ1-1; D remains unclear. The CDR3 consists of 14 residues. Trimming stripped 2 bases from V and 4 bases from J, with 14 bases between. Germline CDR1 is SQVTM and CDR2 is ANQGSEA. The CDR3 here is CSVEQGGVSTEAFF. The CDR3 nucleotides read TGCAGCGTTGAACAAGGTGGCGTAAGCACTGAAGCTTTCTTT. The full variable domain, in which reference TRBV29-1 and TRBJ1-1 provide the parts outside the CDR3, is SAVISQKPSRDICQRGTSLTIQCQVDSQVTMMFWYRQQPGQSLTLIATANQGSEATYESGFVIDKFPISRPNLTFSTLTVSNMSPEDSSIYLCSVEQGGVSTEAFFGQGTRLTVV.

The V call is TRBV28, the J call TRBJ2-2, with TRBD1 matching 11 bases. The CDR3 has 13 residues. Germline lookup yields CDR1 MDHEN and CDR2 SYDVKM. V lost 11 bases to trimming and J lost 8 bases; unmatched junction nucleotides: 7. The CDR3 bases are TGTGCCGGGCGGACAGGGGGCGAAGGGGAGCTGTTTTTT. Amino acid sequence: CAGRTGGEGELFF.

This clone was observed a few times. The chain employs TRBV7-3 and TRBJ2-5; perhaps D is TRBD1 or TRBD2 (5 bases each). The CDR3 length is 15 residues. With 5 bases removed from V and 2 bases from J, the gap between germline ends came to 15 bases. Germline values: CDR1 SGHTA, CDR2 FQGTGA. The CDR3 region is CASSPNGGRQETQYF. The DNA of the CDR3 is TGTGCCAGCAGCCCAAATGGGGGAAGACAAGAGACCCAGTACTTC.

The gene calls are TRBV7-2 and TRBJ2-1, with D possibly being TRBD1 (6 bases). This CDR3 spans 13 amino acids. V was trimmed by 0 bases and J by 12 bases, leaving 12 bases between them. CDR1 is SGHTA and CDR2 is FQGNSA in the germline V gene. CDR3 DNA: TGTGCCAGCAGCTTAGCGGGCAGAGGGGGGCAGTTCTTC. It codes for CASSLAGRGGQFF.

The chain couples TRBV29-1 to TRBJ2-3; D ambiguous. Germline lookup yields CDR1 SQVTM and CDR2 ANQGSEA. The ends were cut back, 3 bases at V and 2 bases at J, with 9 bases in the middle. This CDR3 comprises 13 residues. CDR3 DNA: TGCAGCGTTGAGTCCAGATTCACAGATACGCAGTATTTT. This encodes CSVESRFTDTQYF.

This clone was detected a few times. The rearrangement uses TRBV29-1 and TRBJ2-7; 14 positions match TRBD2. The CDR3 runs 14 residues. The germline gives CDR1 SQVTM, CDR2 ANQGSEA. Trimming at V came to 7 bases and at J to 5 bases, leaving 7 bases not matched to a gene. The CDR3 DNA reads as TGCAGCGCCCGACTAGCGGGAGGGGTCAACGAGCAGTACTTC. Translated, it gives CSARLAGGVNEQYF.

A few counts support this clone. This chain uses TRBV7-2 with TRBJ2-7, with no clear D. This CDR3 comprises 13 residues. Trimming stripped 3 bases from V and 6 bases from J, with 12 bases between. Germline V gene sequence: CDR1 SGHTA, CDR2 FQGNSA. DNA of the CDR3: TGTGCCAGCAGCTTGGATCGCCAGAGCGAGCAGTACTTC. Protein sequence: CASSLDRQSEQYF. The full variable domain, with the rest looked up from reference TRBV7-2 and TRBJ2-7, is GAGVSQSPSNKVTEKGKDVELRCDPISGHTALYWYRQSLGQGLEFLIYFQGNSAPDKSGLPSDRFSAERTGGSVSTLTIQRTQQEDSAVYLCASSLDRQSEQYFGPGTRLTVT.

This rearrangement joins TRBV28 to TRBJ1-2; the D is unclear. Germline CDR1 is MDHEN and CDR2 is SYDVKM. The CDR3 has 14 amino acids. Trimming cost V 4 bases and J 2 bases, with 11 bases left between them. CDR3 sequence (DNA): TGTGCCAGCAGTTCGACAACAGTGAACTATGGCTACACCTTC. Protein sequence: CASSSTTVNYGYTF.

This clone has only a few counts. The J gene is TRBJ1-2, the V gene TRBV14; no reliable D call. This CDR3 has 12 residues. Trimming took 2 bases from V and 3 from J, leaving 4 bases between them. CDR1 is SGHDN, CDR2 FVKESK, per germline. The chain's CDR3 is CASSQQHYGYTF. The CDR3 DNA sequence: TGTGCCAGCAGCCAACAGCACTATGGCTACACCTTC.

The CDR3 DNA follows: TGTGCCAGCAGTTTAGTGGCCCAGCCCCAGCATTTT. It translates to CASSLVAQPQHF. The chain combines TRBV28 with TRBJ1-5; D is undetermined. The CDR3 spans 12 residues. Germline CDR1 MDHEN, CDR2 SYDVKM. V was clipped by 2 bases and J by 7 bases, with 6 bases between them.

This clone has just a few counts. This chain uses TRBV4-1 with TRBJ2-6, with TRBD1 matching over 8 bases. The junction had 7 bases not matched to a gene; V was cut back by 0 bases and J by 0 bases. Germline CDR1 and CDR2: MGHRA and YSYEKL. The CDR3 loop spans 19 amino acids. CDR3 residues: CASSQEGDRLVSGANVLTF. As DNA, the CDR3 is TGCGCCAGCAGCCAAGAAGGGGACAGGCTTGTCTCTGGGGCCAACGTCCTGACTTTC.

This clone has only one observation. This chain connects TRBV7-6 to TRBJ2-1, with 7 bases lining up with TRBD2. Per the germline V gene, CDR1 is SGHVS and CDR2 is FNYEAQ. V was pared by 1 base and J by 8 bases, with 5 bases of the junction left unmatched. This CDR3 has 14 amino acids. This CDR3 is CASSLGPAGDEQFF. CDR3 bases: TGTGCCAGCAGCTTAGGTCCCGCGGGGGATGAGCAGTTCTTC. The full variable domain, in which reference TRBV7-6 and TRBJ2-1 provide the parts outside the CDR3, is GAGVSQSPRYKVTKRGQDVALRCDPISGHVSLYWYRQALGQGPEFLTYFNYEAQQDKSGLPNDRFSAERPEGSISTLTIQRTEQRDSAMYRCASSLGPAGDEQFFGPGTRLTVL.

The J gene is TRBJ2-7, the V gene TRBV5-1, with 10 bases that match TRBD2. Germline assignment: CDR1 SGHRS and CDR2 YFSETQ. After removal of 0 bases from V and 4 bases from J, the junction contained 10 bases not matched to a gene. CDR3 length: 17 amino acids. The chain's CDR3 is CASSLALTSGEAYEQYF. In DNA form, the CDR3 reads TGCGCCAGCAGCTTGGCCCTTACTAGCGGGGAGGCGTACGAGCAGTACTTC.

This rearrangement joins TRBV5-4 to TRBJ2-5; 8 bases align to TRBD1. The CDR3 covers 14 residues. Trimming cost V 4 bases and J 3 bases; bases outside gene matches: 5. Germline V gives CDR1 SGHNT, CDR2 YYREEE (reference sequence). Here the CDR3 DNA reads TGTGCCAGCAGCCGGCAGGGGGCCGAAGAGACCCAGTACTTC. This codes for CASSRQGAEETQYF.

The CDR3, as DNA: TGTGCCAGAAGGGCCCTGAACACTGAAGCTTTCTTT. Translated: CARRALNTEAFF. The V gene is TRBV2, the J gene TRBJ1-1; D call uncertain. The CDR3 consists of 12 residues. Germline V gene sequence: CDR1 SNHLY, CDR2 FYNNEI. V lost 9 bases and J 0 bases, leaving 8 bases between the germline ends.

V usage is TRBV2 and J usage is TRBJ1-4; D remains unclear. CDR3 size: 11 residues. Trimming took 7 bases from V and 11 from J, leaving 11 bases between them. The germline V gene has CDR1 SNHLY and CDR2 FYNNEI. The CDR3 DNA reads TGTGCCAGCACAATTGGCGTCAAACTGTTTTTT. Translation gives CASTIGVKLFF. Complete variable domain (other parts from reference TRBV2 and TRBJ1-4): EPEVTQTPSHQVTQMGQEVILRCVPISNHLYFYWYRQILGQKVEFLVSFYNNEISEKSEIFDDQFSVERPDGSNFTLKIRSTKLEDSAMYFCASTIGVKLFFGSGTQLSVL.

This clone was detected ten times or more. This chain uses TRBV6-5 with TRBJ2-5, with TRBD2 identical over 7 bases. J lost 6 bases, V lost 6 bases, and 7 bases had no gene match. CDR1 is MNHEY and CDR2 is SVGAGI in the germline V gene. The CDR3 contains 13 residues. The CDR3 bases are TGTGCCAGCAGAGGGGAGGGCAAGAAGACCCAGTACTTC. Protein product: CASRGEGKKTQYF.

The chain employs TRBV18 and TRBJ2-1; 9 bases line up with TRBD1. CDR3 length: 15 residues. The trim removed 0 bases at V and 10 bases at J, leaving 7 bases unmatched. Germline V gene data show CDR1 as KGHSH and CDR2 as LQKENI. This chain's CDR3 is CASSPPGQGLREQFF. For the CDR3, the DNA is TGTGCCAGCTCACCACCGGGACAGGGATTGAGGGAGCAGTTCTTC.

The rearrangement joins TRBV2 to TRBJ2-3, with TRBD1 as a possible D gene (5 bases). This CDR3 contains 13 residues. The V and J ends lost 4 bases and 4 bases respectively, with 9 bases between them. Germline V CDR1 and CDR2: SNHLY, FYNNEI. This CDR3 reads CASSAGAADTQYF. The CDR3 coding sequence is TGTGCCAGCAGTGCTGGGGCAGCAGATACGCAGTATTTT. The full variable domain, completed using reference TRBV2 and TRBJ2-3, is EPEVTQTPSHQVTQMGQEVILRCVPISNHLYFYWYRQILGQKVEFLVSFYNNEISEKSEIFDDQFSVERPDGSNFTLKIRSTKLEDSAMYFCASSAGAADTQYFGPGTRLTVL.

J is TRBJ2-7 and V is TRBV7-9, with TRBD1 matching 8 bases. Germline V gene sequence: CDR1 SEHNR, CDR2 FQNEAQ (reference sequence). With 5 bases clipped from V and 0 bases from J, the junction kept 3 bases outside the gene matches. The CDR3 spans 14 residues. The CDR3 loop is CASSPQGASYEQYF. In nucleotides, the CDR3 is TGTGCCAGCAGCCCTCAGGGGGCCTCCTACGAGCAGTACTTC.

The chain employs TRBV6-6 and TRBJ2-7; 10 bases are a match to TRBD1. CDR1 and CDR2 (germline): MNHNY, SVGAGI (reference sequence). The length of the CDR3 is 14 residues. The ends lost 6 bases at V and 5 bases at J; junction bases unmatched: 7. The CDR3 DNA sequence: TGTGCCAGCAGGAAGGGACAGGGGTGGGACGAGCAGTACTTC. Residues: CASRKGQGWDEQYF.